Each of the 14 T cell receptor beta chains below was sequenced from the same sample in a study of early T cells in non-severe SARS-CoV-2 infection. One entry per CDR3 protein, called by TCRdb with MiXCR from the 5' RACE reads. Of under 75,000 distinct CDR3 sequences in the sample, roughly 13% were seen once. Input material: whole blood. Receptors originate from an adult who was a healthcare worker with PCR-confirmed SARS-CoV-2 infection or an uninfected control (not recorded which).

The chain carries TRBV7-8 and TRBJ1-5; 8 bases match TRBD1. Germline V CDR1 and CDR2: SGHVS, FQNEAQ. The CDR3 length is 17 residues. V lost 1 base to trimming and J lost 3 bases; unmatched junction nucleotides: 8. CDR3 sequence (DNA): TGTGCCAGCAGCTTAGTGGTCCGGGACAGGCACAATCAGCCCCAGCATTTT. Translated: CASSLVVRDRHNQPQHF.

This clonotype was seen at least ten times. This chain connects TRBV27 to TRBJ2-1, with 11 bases fitting TRBD2. This CDR3 comprises 15 residues. J was trimmed by 7 bases and V by 5 bases; bases with no gene match: 7. Germline CDR1 reads MNHEY; CDR2 reads SMNVEV (reference sequence). This CDR3 is CASSQLAGDPNEQFF. CDR3 DNA sequence: TGTGCCAGCAGTCAACTAGCGGGAGATCCTAATGAGCAGTTCTTC.

This chain joins TRBV6-2 or TRBV6-3 and TRBJ2-1; a weak D match, TRBD1 (5 bases). The CDR3 consists of 12 residues. Germline V gives CDR1 MNHEY, CDR2 SVGEGT. V gave up 5 bases and J gave up 9 bases, with 11 bases separating them. The CDR3 here is CASSLRGSEQFF. The CDR3 DNA follows: TGTGCCAGCAGTCTTAGGGGATCTGAGCAGTTCTTC.

The sample holds many counts of this clonotype. The rearrangement uses TRBV7-9 and TRBJ2-3; D remains unclear. There are 13 residues in the CDR3. V lost 1 base, J lost 8 bases, and 10 bases lay in between. The V gene's germline CDR1 is SEHNR and CDR2 FQNEAQ (reference sequence). The DNA for the CDR3 is TGTGCCAGCAGCTTAGAATACGTATCTACGCAGTATTTT. Translated, it gives CASSLEYVSTQYF. Full variable domain (rest looked up from reference TRBV7-9 and TRBJ2-3): DTGVSQNPRHKITKRGQNVTFRCDPISEHNRLYWYRQTLGQGPEFLTYFQNEAQLEKSRLLSDRFSAERPKGSFSTLEIQRTEQGDSAMYLCASSLEYVSTQYFGPGTRLTVL.

This clonotype has more than one count but fewer than ten. The chain is built from TRBV28 and TRBJ2-7; 12 nucleotides align to TRBD2. The V gene end was trimmed by 3 bases and the J gene end by 5 bases; junction bases not matched to a gene: 8. CDR1 and CDR2 (germline): MDHEN, SYDVKM. The CDR3 totals 16 residues. Here the CDR3 reads CASSFSLAGGPDEQYF. CDR3 coding DNA: TGTGCCAGCAGTTTTTCGCTAGCGGGAGGGCCCGACGAGCAGTACTTC.

This clonotype was seen many times. The J gene is TRBJ2-2, the V gene TRBV19; no reliable D call. Trimming stripped 6 bases from V and 0 bases from J, with 11 bases between. The germline V gene encodes CDR1 LNHDA and CDR2 SQIVND (reference sequence). The CDR3 runs to 15 residues. CDR3: CASRFRGPNTGELFF. The CDR3 nucleotides read TGTGCCAGTAGATTTCGAGGTCCGAACACCGGGGAGCTGTTTTTT.

The J gene is TRBJ2-1, the V gene TRBV7-3; a weak D match, TRBD2 (5 bases). Trimming left V 2 bases short and J 6 bases short, with 8 bases between. Per germline, CDR1 SGHTA and CDR2 FQGTGA. The CDR3 runs 13 residues. CDR3 in amino acids: CASSLEGINEQFF. DNA for the CDR3: TGTGCCAGCAGCTTAGAGGGTATCAATGAGCAGTTCTTC.

This clonotype was detected many times. This rearrangement joins TRBV20-1 to TRBJ1-2, with a possible D match to TRBD1 (5 bases). The CDR3 spans 12 residues. The V gene's germline CDR1 is DFQATT and CDR2 SNEGSKA (reference sequence). The CDR3 bases are TGCAGCCCTAGGGGAGGGATGGACGGCTACACCTTC. This sequence encodes CSPRGGMDGYTF.

This clonotype occurred a few times. The rearrangement links TRBV9 to TRBJ1-1; D remains unclear. The germline V gene has CDR1 SGDLS and CDR2 YYNGEE. Trimming shortened V by 0 bases and J by 3 bases, and 9 bases separated the two germline ends. The CDR3 has 14 amino acids. The CDR3 here is CASSVDPRDTEAFF. In DNA form, the CDR3 reads TGTGCCAGCAGCGTAGACCCAAGGGACACTGAAGCTTTCTTT. The full variable domain, its missing parts supplied by reference TRBV9 and TRBJ1-1, is DSGVTQTPKHLITATGQRVTLRCSPRSGDLSVYWYQQSLDQGLQFLIQYYNGEERAKGNILERFSAQQFPDLHSELNLSSLELGDSALYFCASSVDPRDTEAFFGQGTRLTVV.

A few counts support this clonotype. The V gene is TRBV28, the J gene TRBJ1-1, with a tentative D call TRBD1 (5 bases). Looked up from germline, CDR1 is MDHEN and CDR2 is SYDVKM. This CDR3 comprises 14 residues. The V end was cut by 8 bases, the J end by 10 bases, with 23 bases between. CDR3 residues: CASLGLDSPQGAFF. CDR3 DNA: TGTGCCAGCCTCGGCCTAGACTCTCCCCAGGGAGCTTTCTTT.

This clonotype came up a few times. The J gene is TRBJ1-5, the V gene TRBV28; 7 bases fit TRBD1. This CDR3 has 15 residues. Losses at the gene ends were 3 bases for V and 4 bases for J; bases not matched to a gene: 6. Germline CDR1 is MDHEN and CDR2 is SYDVKM. The CDR3 DNA is TGTGCCAGCAGTTTCTACAGGGGCGGGAATCAGCCCCAGCATTTT. Translation gives CASSFYRGGNQPQHF.

In this sample, this clonotype turned up a few times. The chain has TRBV19 and TRBJ2-2; 8 bases are a match to TRBD1. Germline values: CDR1 LNHDA, CDR2 SQIVND (reference sequence). The V and J ends lost 8 bases and 5 bases, in that order; junction bases with no gene match: 13. This CDR3 has 16 residues. CDR3 DNA sequence: TGTGCCAGTGTTGCCCTGAGACAGGGGCTAACCGGGGAGCTGTTTTTT. Its protein is CASVALRQGLTGELFF. Looking up the rest from reference TRBV19 and TRBJ2-2 gives the full variable domain: DGGITQSPKYLFRKEGQNVTLSCEQNLNHDAMYWYRQDPGQGLRLIYYSQIVNDFQKGDIAEGYSVSREKKESFPLTVTSAQKNPTAFYLCASVALRQGLTGELFFGEGSRLTVL.

This clonotype showed up many times. The chain joins TRBV4-3 to TRBJ2-7; TRBD2 matches 7 bases. With 0 bases clipped from V and 13 bases from J, the junction kept 9 bases outside the gene matches. CDR3 length equals 13 residues. Germline values: CDR1 LGHNA, CDR2 YSLEER. CDR3 region: CASSQDRGGSLYF. The CDR3, as DNA: TGCGCCAGCAGCCAAGATCGGGGCGGGAGCTTATACTTC.

The rearrangement uses TRBV11-2 and TRBJ2-5, with 9 bases that match TRBD1. Germline assignment: CDR1 SGHAT and CDR2 FQNNGV. The V gene end was trimmed by 0 bases and the J gene end by 2 bases; junction bases not matched to a gene: 4. The CDR3 has 16 amino acids. CDR3 sequence (DNA): TGTGCCAGCAGCTTAGATCCGACAGGGGGGCAAGAGACCCAGTACTTC. Its protein product is CASSLDPTGGQETQYF.